The sample holds many counts of the clone carrying this T cell receptor beta chain. Its matching antigen is unknown. V shed 4 bases and J 3 bases; nucleotides not matched to a gene: 6. This CDR3 has 14 amino acids. Germline CDR1 reads MNHEY; CDR2 reads SMNVEV (reference sequence). This specimen belongs to a study of identical twins. Template switching added a universal primer site, and cDNA bore unique molecular identifiers. TCRdb passed the 5' RACE reads through MiXCR, listing each CDR3 protein once. The repertoire holds about 660,000 distinct CDR3 sequences, with less than 10% as singletons. Study outcomes and limitations: Twin pairs' shared out-of-frame alpha sequences were enriched in low generation probability. There is a chance that invariant MAIT and iNKT cells partially muddied zero-insertion analyses.

This sample was shared with a second study, whose subject was yellow fever vaccine responses in identical twins.

The receptor was derived from a woman aged 18-29 years in good health. This chain uses TRBV27 with TRBJ2-7; TRBD2 matches 7 bases. The sample was PBMCs. The DNA of the CDR3 is TGTGCCAGCAGTTACAGCGGGACTGACTACGAGCAGTACTTC. It encodes CASSYSGTDYEQYF.